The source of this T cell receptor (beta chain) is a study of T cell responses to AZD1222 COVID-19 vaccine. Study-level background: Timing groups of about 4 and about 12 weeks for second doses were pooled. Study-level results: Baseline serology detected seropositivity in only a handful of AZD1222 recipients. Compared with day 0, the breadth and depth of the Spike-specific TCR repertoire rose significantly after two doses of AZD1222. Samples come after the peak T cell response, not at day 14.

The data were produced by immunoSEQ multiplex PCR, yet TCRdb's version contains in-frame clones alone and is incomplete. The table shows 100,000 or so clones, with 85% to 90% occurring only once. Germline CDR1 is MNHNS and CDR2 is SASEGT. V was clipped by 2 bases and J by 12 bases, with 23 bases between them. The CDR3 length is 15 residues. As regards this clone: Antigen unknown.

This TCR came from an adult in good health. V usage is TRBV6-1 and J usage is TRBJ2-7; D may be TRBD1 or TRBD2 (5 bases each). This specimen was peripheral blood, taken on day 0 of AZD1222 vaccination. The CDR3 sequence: CASSERWTPSTRGYF. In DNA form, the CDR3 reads TGTGCCAGCAGTGAAAGGTGGACACCGTCTACGAGGGGGTACTTC.